This T cell receptor beta chain was retrieved from a study of blood T cell repertoires in COVID-19. The wider study: Collection of acute and convalescent COVID-19 samples took place in the United States, Italy and Spain.

Libraries were prepared by immunoSEQ multiplex PCR; TCRdb keeps only in-frame clonotypes and omits some of them. The repertoire holds roughly 77,000 clones, with roughly 80% as singletons. This clone was seen once. Germline assignment: CDR1 SGDLS and CDR2 YYNGEE. The CDR3 is 14 amino acids. V shed 5 bases, J shed 4 bases, and the junction held 5 bases outside the gene matches. This chain uses TRBV9 with TRBJ2-2; 7 bases are a match to TRBD2. The receptor was derived from a human donor in a cohort sampled during active COVID-19. The specimen was peripheral blood. CDR3 sequence (DNA): TGTGCCAGCAGGGCCCTAGCGGCCACCGGGGAGCTGTTTTTT. Its translation: CASRALAATGELFF.